These 32 T cell receptor beta chains share one sample of origin, sequenced in a study of T cell responses to AZD1222 COVID-19 vaccine. Only in-frame clones appear in the TCRdb table, and some are missing; sequencing was by immunoSEQ multiplex PCR. The data contain about 100,000 clones, about 89% of them singletons. The specimen was peripheral blood, collected on day 0 of AZD1222 vaccination. Source of these receptors: an adult in good health.

The chain recombines TRBV29-1 with TRBJ2-1, with 13 bases that match TRBD2. The CDR3 totals 16 residues. Germline-derived CDR1 and CDR2 are SQVTM and ANQGSEA. With 7 bases clipped from V and 0 bases from J, the junction kept 6 bases outside the gene matches. The CDR3 DNA follows: TGCAGCGGTGTAACTAGCGGGAGGGTCTCCTACAATGAGCAGTTCTTC. Translating it yields CSGVTSGRVSYNEQFF.

This clone has just one count. This chain joins TRBV5-8 and TRBJ2-1; 11 bases map to TRBD1. V shed 4 bases and J 9 bases; nucleotides not matched to a gene: 9. Germline CDR1 and CDR2: SGHTS and YDEGEE. The CDR3 totals 15 residues. CDR3 nucleotides: TGTGCCAGCAGCCTACGGACAGGGGGCTTCGGTGAGCAGTTCTTC. As protein: CASSLRTGGFGEQFF.

The chain employs TRBV3-1 (or the pseudogene TRBV3-2) and TRBJ2-1; 9 bases agree with TRBD2. V gave up 8 bases and J gave up 2 bases; unmatched junction bases: 7. This CDR3 region has 15 residues. The V gene's germline CDR1 is LGHDT and CDR2 YNNKEL (reference sequence). Here the CDR3 DNA reads TGTGCCAGCGGTCTAGCGGGACGCGCCTACAATGAGCAGTTCTTC. Translation gives CASGLAGRAYNEQFF.

This sequence joins TRBV29-1 and TRBJ2-7; 7 nucleotides align to TRBD1. CDR3 length: 12 amino acids. The V gene end was trimmed by 7 bases and the J gene end by 3 bases; junction bases not matched to a gene: 6. CDR1 is SQVTM, CDR2 ANQGSEA, per germline. CDR3 amino acids: CSATGASYEQYF. The CDR3 bases are TGCAGCGCTACAGGGGCCAGCTACGAGCAGTACTTC.

V gene TRBV5-6 combines with J gene TRBJ1-2; D is unresolved. The V end lost 1 base, the J end lost 4 bases, and 5 bases lay between the germline ends. In germline, CDR1 is SGHDT, CDR2 YYEEEE. There are 12 residues in the CDR3. The CDR3 loop is CASSLYVYGYTF. CDR3 coding DNA: TGTGCCAGCAGCTTGTATGTCTATGGCTACACCTTC.

This clone has just a few counts. The chain recombines TRBV5-5 with TRBJ2-7; D is possibly TRBD1 (6 bases). This CDR3 has 14 amino acids. The germline gives CDR1 SGHKS, CDR2 YYEKEE (reference sequence). The V end was cut by 4 bases, the J end by 0 bases, with 11 bases between. CDR3 coding DNA: TGTGCCAGCAGCACTAACAGGGACTCCTACGAGCAGTACTTC. Protein product: CASSTNRDSYEQYF.

This chain uses TRBV6-5 with TRBJ2-3, with 8 bases matching TRBD1. CDR3 length equals 13 residues. J was trimmed by 4 bases and V by 7 bases; bases with no gene match: 4. Looked up from germline, CDR1 is MNHEY and CDR2 is SVGAGI. CDR3 amino acids: CASKGQGADTQYF. The CDR3 DNA sequence: TGTGCCAGCAAAGGACAGGGCGCAGATACGCAGTATTTT.

The CDR3 sequence is CASSADSGSQYF. The DNA of the CDR3 is TGTGCCAGCAGCGCCGACTCAGGGTCGCAGTATTTT. The rearrangement joins TRBV11-2 to TRBJ2-3, with D possibly being TRBD1 (5 bases). Germline CDR1 SGHAT, CDR2 FQNNGV. The CDR3 contains 12 residues. V was cut by 5 bases and J by 10 bases, with 13 bases left in between.

The chain links TRBV28 to TRBJ2-7, with D perhaps matching TRBD1 (6 bases). The CDR3 loop spans 14 amino acids. Looked up from germline, CDR1 is MDHEN and CDR2 is SYDVKM. V lost 10 bases and J 7 bases, leaving 23 bases between the germline ends. The CDR3: CATRASGAGREQYF. For the CDR3, the DNA is TGTGCCACCCGTGCATCAGGGGCAGGTAGGGAGCAGTACTTC.

The gene calls are TRBV25-1 and TRBJ1-5; D possibly corresponds to TRBD1 (5 bases). Germline values: CDR1 MGHDK, CDR2 SYGVNS. The CDR3 is 15 amino acids. Trimming shortened V by 5 bases and J by 10 bases, and 21 bases separated the two germline ends. CDR3 sequence (DNA): TGTGCCAGCAGTTTCGTAAGGACAAGATTTCTTCCCCAGCATTTT. Amino acid sequence: CASSFVRTRFLPQHF. The whole variable domain, filled in from reference TRBV25-1 and TRBJ1-5, reads EADIYQTPRYLVIGTGKKITLECSQTMGHDKMYWYQQDPGMELHLIHYSYGVNSTEKGDLSSESTVSRIRTEHFPLTLESARPSHTSQYLCASSFVRTRFLPQHFGDGTRLSIL.

The chain joins TRBV5-1 to TRBJ2-3, with D tentatively TRBD2 (6 bases). CDR1 SGHRS and CDR2 YFSETQ come from the germline V gene. Trimming stripped 4 bases from V and 6 bases from J, with 12 bases between. The CDR3 totals 13 residues. The CDR3 DNA reads TGCGCCAGCAGCAGAAGCGGAGGGGATACGCAGTATTTT. Translating gives CASSRSGGDTQYF.

The chain carries TRBV18 and TRBJ2-3; D not resolved. V gave up 4 bases and J gave up 2 bases, with 19 bases separating them. In germline, CDR1 is KGHSH, CDR2 LQKENI. The CDR3 is 17 amino acids. The CDR3 coding sequence is TGTGCCAGCTCACTGAGGAGCGAGGCCAGAACCACAGATACGCAGTATTTT. Protein: CASSLRSEARTTDTQYF. Full variable domain (rest looked up from reference TRBV18 and TRBJ2-3): NAGVMQNPRHLVRRRGQEARLRCSPMKGHSHVYWYRQLPEEGLKFMVYLQKENIIDESGMPKERFSAEFPKEGPSILRIQQVVRGDSAAYFCASSLRSEARTTDTQYFGPGTRLTVL.

The chain has TRBV9 and TRBJ1-2; TRBD1 might be the D (5 bases). V gave up 3 bases and J gave up 8 bases, with 8 bases separating them. The CDR3 sequence is 11 residues long. The V gene's germline CDR1 is SGDLS and CDR2 YYNGEE. The CDR3, as DNA: TGTGCCAGCAGCGAAGGGACCGGCTACACCTTC. This gives the protein CASSEGTGYTF.

This chain joins TRBV11-2 and TRBJ2-2; D might be TRBD2 (6 bases). With 5 bases removed from V and 7 bases from J, the gap between germline ends came to 17 bases. The CDR3 spans 15 residues. CDR1 and CDR2 (germline): SGHAT, FQNNGV. The CDR3 here is CASSPRLKEGGELFF. In DNA, the CDR3 is TGTGCCAGCAGCCCACGACTCAAGGAGGGCGGGGAGCTGTTTTTT. Filled out from reference TRBV11-2 and TRBJ2-2, the complete variable domain reads EAGVAQSPRYKIIEKRQSVAFWCNPISGHATLYWYQQILGQGPKLLIQFQNNGVVDDSQLPKDRFSAERLKGVDSTLKIQPAKLEDSAVYLCASSPRLKEGGELFFGEGSRLTVL.

The chain employs TRBV5-1 and TRBJ1-1; no clear D. V was cut by 1 base and J by 4 bases, with 17 bases left in between. Germline CDR1 is SGHRS and CDR2 is YFSETQ. This CDR3 has 16 residues. The CDR3 loop is CASSLQSAAWGTEAFF. CDR3 DNA: TGCGCCAGCAGCTTGCAATCGGCGGCCTGGGGCACTGAAGCTTTCTTT.

This chain uses TRBV10-3 with TRBJ2-1; a weak D match, TRBD2 (5 bases). The germline V gene has CDR1 ENHRY and CDR2 SYGVKD. Trimming left V 4 bases short and J 7 bases short, with 5 bases between. This CDR3 is 11 amino acids long. The CDR3 protein is CAISAGNEQFF. The CDR3 coding sequence is TGTGCCATCAGTGCGGGGAATGAGCAGTTCTTC.

The rearrangement joins TRBV28 to TRBJ2-2; a possible D gene is TRBD2 (5 bases). Looked up from germline, CDR1 is MDHEN and CDR2 is SYDVKM. The CDR3 runs to 16 residues. Trimming removed 2 bases at V and 0 bases at J, with 10 bases between. The CDR3, as DNA: TGTGCCAGCAGTTTACACGCGGGCGCGAACACCGGGGAGCTGTTTTTT. Translating it yields CASSLHAGANTGELFF. The whole variable domain, remainder taken from reference TRBV28 and TRBJ2-2, is DVKVTQSSRYLVKRTGEKVFLECVQDMDHENMFWYRQDPGLGLRLIYFSYDVKMKEKGDIPEGYSVSREKKERFSLILESASTNQTSMYLCASSLHAGANTGELFFGEGSRLTVL.

J is TRBJ2-2 and V is TRBV7-8, with a possible D match to TRBD2 (6 bases). V was shortened by 4 bases and J by 0 bases, with 12 bases between the two germline ends. CDR3 length: 16 amino acids. Germline lookup yields CDR1 SGHVS and CDR2 FQNEAQ. CDR3 DNA: TGTGCCAGCAGCTACGTCGGGGGATCGAACACCGGGGAGCTGTTTTTT. It codes for CASSYVGGSNTGELFF.

The chain combines TRBV12-3 or TRBV12-4 with TRBJ1-2; D gene ambiguous. Trimming took off 3 bases at V and 8 bases at J, with 10 bases between the two ends. CDR3 length: 12 residues. The DNA of the CDR3 is TGTGCCAGCAGTTTTTCGGGGAAAGGCTACACCTTC. Its protein product is CASSFSGKGYTF.

V and J are TRBV12-5 and TRBJ2-2; the D is unclear. Between the trimmed V and J ends, which lost 1 base and 3 bases, there was a span of 0 bases. This CDR3 has 12 residues. The germline gives CDR1 LGHNT, CDR2 FRNRAP. CDR3 sequence (DNA): TGTGCTAGTGGTTTGGACACCGGGGAGCTGTTTTTT. This gives the protein CASGLDTGELFF.

The chain joins TRBV19 to TRBJ2-4; maybe TRBD1 (5 bases). The CDR3 consists of 15 residues. V was pared by 3 bases and J by 11 bases, with 20 bases between. Germline-derived CDR1 and CDR2 are LNHDA and SQIVND (reference sequence). CDR3 residues: CASSMGSLLGAFQYF. For the CDR3, the DNA is TGTGCCAGTAGTATGGGCAGTCTCCTTGGGGCCTTTCAGTACTTC.

The chain carries TRBV5-1 and TRBJ1-6; 7 bases map to TRBD1. The CDR3 spans 17 residues. V dropped 0 bases and J dropped 6; count of bases not matched to a gene: 9. From germline, CDR1 is SGHRS and CDR2 YFSETQ. CDR3: CASSLEGGLDFNSPLHF. The CDR3 coding sequence is TGCGCCAGCAGCTTGGAAGGGGGCTTGGATTTTAATTCACCCCTCCACTTT.

The chain links TRBV11-3 to TRBJ2-3; TRBD1 is a possible D gene (5 bases). Trimming pared 1 base from V and 4 bases from J, leaving 12 bases between. The germline V gene encodes CDR1 SGHNT and CDR2 YENEEA. The CDR3 extends over 15 amino acids. CDR3 bases: TGTGCCAGCAGCTTAGGAGGCAGGGTTGCAGATACGCAGTATTTT. It encodes CASSLGGRVADTQYF.

The chain employs TRBV30 and TRBJ1-3, with D uncertain. The CDR3 contains 12 residues. The V end was cut by 5 bases, the J end by 0 bases, with 5 bases between. CDR1 and CDR2 (germline): GTSNPN, SVGIG (reference sequence). The CDR3 spells CAWEDSGNTIYF. The CDR3 DNA sequence: TGTGCCTGGGAAGACTCTGGAAACACCATATATTTT.

This clone was seen more than once but under ten times. The chain links TRBV19 to TRBJ1-6, with D maybe TRBD1 (6 bases). The CDR3 is 15 amino acids. The V and J ends lost 4 bases and 7 bases respectively, with 14 bases between them. Germline loops: CDR1 LNHDA, CDR2 SQIVND (reference sequence). The CDR3 DNA sequence: TGTGCCAGTAGTACCCGGGACACTATAAATTCACCCCTCCACTTT. Amino acid sequence: CASSTRDTINSPLHF.

The table lists this clone with a few counts. This rearrangement joins TRBV10-1 to TRBJ2-5; TRBD2 agrees at 7 bases. Looked up from germline, CDR1 is WNHNN and CDR2 is SYGVQD (reference sequence). The V gene end was trimmed by 4 bases and the J gene end by 4 bases; junction bases not matched to a gene: 3. CDR3 length: 13 amino acids. The CDR3 DNA reads TGCGCCAGCAGTGCGACTAGCAGAGAGACCCAGTACTTC. It codes for CASSATSRETQYF.

The chain joins TRBV10-1 to TRBJ2-1; D gene unclear. Germline CDR1 WNHNN, CDR2 SYGVQD (reference sequence). This CDR3 is 12 amino acids long. V was pared by 0 bases and J by 10 bases, with 7 bases between. The CDR3 bases are TGCGCCAGCAGTGAGTCTGTGGTCGAGCAGTTCTTC. It specifies CASSESVVEQFF.

Notes on this clone: This sample includes further DNA sequences coding for the same CDR3. The chain joins TRBV5-1 to TRBJ1-1; weak D call: TRBD1 (5 bases). V lost 4 bases and J lost 1, with 11 bases in between. CDR3 length: 14 residues. CDR1 is SGHRS and CDR2 is YFSETQ in the germline V gene. CDR3 DNA sequence: TGCGCCAGCAGCCGCGGGACCGCGAACACTGAAGCTTTCTTT. Translated: CASSRGTANTEAFF. The whole variable domain, remainder taken from reference TRBV5-1 and TRBJ1-1, is KAGVTQTPRYLIKTRGQQVTLSCSPISGHRSVSWYQQTPGQGLQFLFEYFSETQRNKGNFPGRFSGRQFSNSRSEMNVSTLELGDSALYLCASSRGTANTEAFFGQGTRLTVV.

The chain links TRBV21-1 to TRBJ2-7. TRBV21-1 is recorded as a pseudogene. There are 15 residues in the CDR3. The DNA for the CDR3 is TGTGCCACCCCCATGCGTCGGGGCCGAACCTACGAGCAGTACTTC. Its protein product is CATPMRRGRTYEQYF.

This clone was counted a few times. The chain recombines TRBV6-4 with TRBJ2-3, with TRBD2 identical over 11 bases. From germline, CDR1 is MRHNA and CDR2 SNTAGT. The CDR3 loop spans 15 amino acids. With V trimmed by 3 bases and J by 1 base, 0 bases remained unmatched. CDR3 amino acids: CASSETSGGTDTQYF. The CDR3 bases are TGTGCCAGCAGTGAGACTAGCGGGGGCACAGATACGCAGTATTTT.

The rearrangement links TRBV2 to TRBJ1-4; the D is unclear. CDR1 SNHLY and CDR2 FYNNEI come from the germline V gene. V shed 6 bases and J shed 1 base, with 3 bases lying between them. The CDR3 runs 12 residues. Written as DNA, the CDR3 is TGTGCCAGCAGGTTAACTAATGAAAAACTGTTTTTT. Protein: CASRLTNEKLFF.

The chain combines TRBV7-9 with TRBJ2-2; D is perhaps TRBD1 (5 bases). Germline CDR1 reads SEHNR; CDR2 reads FQNEAQ (reference sequence). The CDR3 extends over 16 amino acids. With 5 bases removed from V and 4 bases from J, the gap between germline ends came to 17 bases. The CDR3 coding sequence is TGTGCCAGCAGCACACATCAGGGTCTCTCCACCGGGGAGCTGTTTTTT. Translating it yields CASSTHQGLSTGELFF.